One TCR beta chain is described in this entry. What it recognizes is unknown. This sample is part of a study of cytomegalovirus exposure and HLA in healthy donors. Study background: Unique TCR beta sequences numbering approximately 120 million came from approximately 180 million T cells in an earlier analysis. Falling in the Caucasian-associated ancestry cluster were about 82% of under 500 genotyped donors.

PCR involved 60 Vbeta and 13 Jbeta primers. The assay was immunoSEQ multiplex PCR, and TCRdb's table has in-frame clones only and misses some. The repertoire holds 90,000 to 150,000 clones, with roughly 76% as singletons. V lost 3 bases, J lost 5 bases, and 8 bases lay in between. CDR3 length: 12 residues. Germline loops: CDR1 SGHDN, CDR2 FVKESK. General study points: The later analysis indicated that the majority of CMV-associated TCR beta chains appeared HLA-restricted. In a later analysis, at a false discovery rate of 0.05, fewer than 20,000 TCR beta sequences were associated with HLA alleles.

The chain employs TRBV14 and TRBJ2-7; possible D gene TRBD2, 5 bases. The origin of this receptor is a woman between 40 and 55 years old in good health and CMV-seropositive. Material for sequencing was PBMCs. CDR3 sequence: CASSQSGNEQYF. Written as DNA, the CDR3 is TGTGCCAGCAGCCAGTCGGGGAACGAGCAGTACTTC.